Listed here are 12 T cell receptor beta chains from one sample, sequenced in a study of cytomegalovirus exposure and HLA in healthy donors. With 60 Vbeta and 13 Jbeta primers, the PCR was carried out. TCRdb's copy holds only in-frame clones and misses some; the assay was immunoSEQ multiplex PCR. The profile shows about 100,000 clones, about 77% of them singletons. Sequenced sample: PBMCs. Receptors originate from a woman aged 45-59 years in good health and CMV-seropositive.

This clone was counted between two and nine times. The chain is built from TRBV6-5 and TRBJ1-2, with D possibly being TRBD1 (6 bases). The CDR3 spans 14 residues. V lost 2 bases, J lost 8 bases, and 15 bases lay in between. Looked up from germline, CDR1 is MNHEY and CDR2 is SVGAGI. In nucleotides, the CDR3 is TGTGCCAGCAGTTACCGGACAGTGTCGGGAGGCTACACCTTC. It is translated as CASSYRTVSGGYTF.

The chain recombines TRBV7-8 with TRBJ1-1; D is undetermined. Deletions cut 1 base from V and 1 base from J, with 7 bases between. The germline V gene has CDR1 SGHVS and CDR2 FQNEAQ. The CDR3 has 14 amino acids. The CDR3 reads CASSLGPGNTEAFF. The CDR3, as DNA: TGTGCCAGCAGCTTAGGGCCAGGGAACACTGAAGCTTTCTTT.

CDR3 in DNA: TGTGCCAGCTCACCACAAGCGGGAGGGAACTACGAGCAGTACTTC. Protein product: CASSPQAGGNYEQYF. The chain combines TRBV18 with TRBJ2-7, with 10 bases aligning to TRBD2. Germline-derived CDR1 and CDR2 are KGHSH and LQKENI. V shed 1 base, J shed 3 bases, and the junction held 3 bases outside the gene matches. CDR3 length equals 15 residues.

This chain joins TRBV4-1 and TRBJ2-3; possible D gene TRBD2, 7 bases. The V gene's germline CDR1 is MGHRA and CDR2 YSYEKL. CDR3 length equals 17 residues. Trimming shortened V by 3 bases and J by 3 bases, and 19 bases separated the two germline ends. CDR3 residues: CASSHDPRGARTDTQYF. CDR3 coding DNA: TGCGCCAGCAGCCATGATCCCCGGGGGGCCCGTACAGATACGCAGTATTTT.

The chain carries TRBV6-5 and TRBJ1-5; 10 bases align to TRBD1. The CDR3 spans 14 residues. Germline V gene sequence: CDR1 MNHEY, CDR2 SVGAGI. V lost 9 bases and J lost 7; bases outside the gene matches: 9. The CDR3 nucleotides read TGTGCCAGTTCGAGACAGGGGGCTAGACAGCCCCAGCATTTT. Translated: CASSRQGARQPQHF.

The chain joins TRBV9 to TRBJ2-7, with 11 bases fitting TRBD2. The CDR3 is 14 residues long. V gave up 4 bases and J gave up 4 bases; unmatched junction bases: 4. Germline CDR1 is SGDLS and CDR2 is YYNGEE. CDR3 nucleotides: TGTGCCAGCAGCCTAGGGACTAGCGGTTACGAGCAGTACTTC. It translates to CASSLGTSGYEQYF.

The CDR3 nucleotides read TGTGCCAGCAGCTTATTCGGGACTAGAAGTCTGGATTCTACCGGGGAGCTGTTTTTT. It specifies CASSLFGTRSLDSTGELFF. This sequence joins TRBV7-9 and TRBJ2-2; 8 positions agree with TRBD2. This CDR3 is 19 amino acids long. Trimming at V came to 2 bases and at J to 5 bases, leaving 16 bases not matched to a gene. From germline, CDR1 is SEHNR and CDR2 FQNEAQ (reference sequence). The whole variable domain, remainder taken from reference TRBV7-9 and TRBJ2-2, is DTGVSQNPRHKITKRGQNVTFRCDPISEHNRLYWYRQTLGQGPEFLTYFQNEAQLEKSRLLSDRFSAERPKGSFSTLEIQRTEQGDSAMYLCASSLFGTRSLDSTGELFFGEGSRLTVL.

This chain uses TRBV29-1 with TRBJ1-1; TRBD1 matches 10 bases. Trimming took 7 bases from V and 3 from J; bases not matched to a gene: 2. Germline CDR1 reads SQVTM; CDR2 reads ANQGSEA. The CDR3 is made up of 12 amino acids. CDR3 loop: CSGDRGHTEAFF. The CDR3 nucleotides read TGCAGCGGTGACAGGGGGCACACTGAAGCTTTCTTT.

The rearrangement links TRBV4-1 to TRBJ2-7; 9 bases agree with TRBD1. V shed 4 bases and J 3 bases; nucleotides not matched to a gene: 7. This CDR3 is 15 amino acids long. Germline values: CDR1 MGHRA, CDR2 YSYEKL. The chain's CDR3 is CASSPGRDRDYEQYF. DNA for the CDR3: TGCGCCAGCAGCCCAGGCCGGGACAGGGACTACGAGCAGTACTTC.

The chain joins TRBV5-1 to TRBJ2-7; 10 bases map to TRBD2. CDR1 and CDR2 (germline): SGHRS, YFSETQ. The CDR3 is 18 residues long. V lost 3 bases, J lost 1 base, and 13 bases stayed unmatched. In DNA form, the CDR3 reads TGCGCCAGCAGCTGGAATTTAGCGGGAGGCCTATCATCCTACGAGCAGTACTTC. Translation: CASSWNLAGGLSSYEQYF. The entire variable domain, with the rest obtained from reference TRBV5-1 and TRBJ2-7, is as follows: KAGVTQTPRYLIKTRGQQVTLSCSPISGHRSVSWYQQTPGQGLQFLFEYFSETQRNKGNFPGRFSGRQFSNSRSEMNVSTLELGDSALYLCASSWNLAGGLSSYEQYFGPGTRLTVT.

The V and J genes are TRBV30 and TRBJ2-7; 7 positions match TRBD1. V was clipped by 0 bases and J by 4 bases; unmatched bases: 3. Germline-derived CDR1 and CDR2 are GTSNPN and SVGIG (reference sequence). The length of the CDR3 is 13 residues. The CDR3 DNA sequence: TGTGCCTGGAGTGTAAGGGGGCGATACGAGCAGTACTTC. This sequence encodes CAWSVRGRYEQYF. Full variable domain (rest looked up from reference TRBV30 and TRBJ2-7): SQTIHQWPATLVQPVGSPLSLECTVEGTSNPNLYWYRQAAGRGLQLLFYSVGIGQISSEVPQNLSASRPQDRQFILSSKKLLLSDSGFYLCAWSVRGRYEQYFGPGTRLTVT.

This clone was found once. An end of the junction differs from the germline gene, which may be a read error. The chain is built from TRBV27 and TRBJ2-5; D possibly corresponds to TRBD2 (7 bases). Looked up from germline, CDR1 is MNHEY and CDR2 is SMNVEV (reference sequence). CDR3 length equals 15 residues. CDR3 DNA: TGTGCTAGCAAACCAAGCCCTGGGGGGGCTGGAACCCAGTACTTC. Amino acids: CASKPSPGGAGTQYF.